The rows below give T cell receptor beta chains drawn from one sample of a study of CD8+ T cells in alopecia areata. Only in-frame clones appear in the TCRdb table, and some are missing; sequencing was by immunoSEQ multiplex PCR. Of 98,000 or so clones detected, 58% appear once; the ten largest clones hold over 20%. Sequencing input: NKG2D-low CD8+ T cells sorted from blood. All receptors derive from a human donor with alopecia areata. Each CDR3 is given with its conserved first and last residue. Each record gives: J gene, clone size, D gene, V gene, CDR3 protein, CDR3 DNA. D genes are given only for firm matches. Size is stated for part of the rows, as once, few or many counts, or as a class when the clone is expanded.

J gene: TRBJ2-7; clone size: -; D gene: -; V gene: TRBV14; CDR3 protein: CASSQDYEQYF; CDR3 DNA: TGTGCCAGCAGCCAAGACTACGAGCAGTACTTC
J gene: TRBJ2-4; clone size: -; D gene: TRBD2; V gene: TRBV7-2; CDR3 protein: CASSAGLAGGVAKNIQYF; CDR3 DNA: TGTGCCAGCAGCGCGGGACTAGCGGGAGGCGTAGCCAAAAACATTCAGTACTTC
J gene: TRBJ1-2; clone size: -; D gene: -; V gene: TRBV5-4; CDR3 protein: CASSPRGGEFYGYTF; CDR3 DNA: TGTGCCAGCAGTCCTAGAGGAGGGGAATTTTATGGCTACACCTTC
J gene: TRBJ2-1; clone size: -; D gene: -; V gene: TRBV27; CDR3 protein: CASGDLGRTGNEQFF; CDR3 DNA: TGTGCCAGCGGGGACCTAGGGAGGACGGGGAATGAGCAGTTCTTC
J gene: TRBJ2-7; clone size: -; D gene: -; V gene: TRBV4-1; CDR3 protein: CASSPGLTESYEQYF; CDR3 DNA: TGCGCCAGCAGCCCCGGGCTAACCGAATCCTACGAGCAGTACTTC
J gene: TRBJ2-1; clone size: -; D gene: TRBD2; V gene: TRBV7-8; CDR3 protein: CASSLTSGMGNEQFF; CDR3 DNA: TGTGCCAGCAGCTTAACCAGCGGGATGGGGAATGAGCAGTTCTTC
J gene: TRBJ2-5; clone size: -; D gene: -; V gene: TRBV5-1; CDR3 protein: CASTPRDTEETQYF; CDR3 DNA: TGCGCCAGCACCCCCCGGGACACCGAAGAGACCCAGTACTTC
J gene: TRBJ1-2; clone size: -; D gene: -; V gene: TRBV27; CDR3 protein: CASSLSQGNYGYTF; CDR3 DNA: TGTGCCAGCAGTTTGAGTCAGGGAAACTATGGCTACACCTTC
J gene: TRBJ2-3; clone size: -; D gene: -; V gene: TRBV5-6; CDR3 protein: CASSQQADTQYF; CDR3 DNA: TGTGCCAGCAGCCAGCAGGCAGATACGCAGTATTTT
J gene: TRBJ1-2; clone size: -; D gene: -; V gene: TRBV19; CDR3 protein: CASSPGAGSGYTF; CDR3 DNA: TGTGCCAGTAGCCCGGGGGCAGGGAGCGGCTACACCTTC
J gene: TRBJ2-1; clone size: -; D gene: TRBD2; V gene: TRBV5-6; CDR3 protein: CASSSGLAGVNEQFF; CDR3 DNA: TGTGCCAGCAGCTCGGGACTAGCGGGAGTCAATGAGCAGTTCTTC
J gene: TRBJ1-1; clone size: -; D gene: -; V gene: TRBV7-8; CDR3 protein: CASSLVPEYTEAFF; CDR3 DNA: TGTGCCAGCAGCTTAGTCCCAGAGTACACTGAAGCTTTCTTT
J gene: TRBJ2-1; clone size: few; D gene: TRBD2; V gene: TRBV7-9; CDR3 protein: CASSRGGDEQFF; CDR3 DNA: TGTGCCAGCAGCCGGGGGGGCGATGAGCAGTTCTTC
J gene: TRBJ2-7; clone size: -; D gene: TRBD1; V gene: TRBV13; CDR3 protein: CASSRTGTYEQYF; CDR3 DNA: TGTGCCAGCAGCCGGACAGGTACATACGAGCAGTACTTC
J gene: TRBJ2-5; clone size: -; D gene: -; V gene: TRBV7-2; CDR3 protein: CASEWVQYF; CDR3 DNA: TGTGCCAGCGAGTGGGTCCAGTACTTC
J gene: TRBJ2-2; clone size: -; D gene: -; V gene: TRBV29-1; CDR3 protein: CSVEDTGEPGELFF; CDR3 DNA: TGCAGCGTTGAAGATACGGGGGAGCCCGGGGAGCTGTTTTTT
J gene: TRBJ2-1; clone size: -; D gene: -; V gene: TRBV20-1; CDR3 protein: CSAARNEQFF; CDR3 DNA: TGCAGTGCCGCACGGAATGAGCAGTTCTTC
J gene: TRBJ2-5; clone size: -; D gene: -; V gene: TRBV15; CDR3 protein: CATSGERLVYQETQYF; CDR3 DNA: TGTGCCACCAGCGGAGAACGCCTGGTGTACCAAGAGACCCAGTACTTC
J gene: TRBJ2-1; clone size: -; D gene: -; V gene: TRBV5-1; CDR3 protein: CASSALGGFRDEQFF; CDR3 DNA: TGCGCCAGCAGCGCGTTAGGCGGGTTCAGGGATGAGCAGTTCTTC
J gene: TRBJ2-5; clone size: few; D gene: TRBD2; V gene: TRBV28; CDR3 protein: CASSLSSGRPETQYF; CDR3 DNA: TGTGCCAGCAGTTTATCTAGCGGGAGGCCGGAGACCCAGTACTTC
J gene: TRBJ2-1; clone size: once; D gene: TRBD2; V gene: TRBV27; CDR3 protein: CASSLLAGAYNEQFF; CDR3 DNA: TGTGCCAGCAGTTTACTAGCGGGAGCCTACAATGAGCAGTTCTTC
J gene: TRBJ2-7; clone size: few; D gene: TRBD2; V gene: TRBV2; CDR3 protein: CASRAGTSNEQYF; CDR3 DNA: TGTGCCAGCAGGGCCGGGACTAGCAACGAGCAGTACTTC
J gene: TRBJ2-7; clone size: -; D gene: TRBD1; V gene: TRBV10-1; CDR3 protein: CASSERARGRDEQYF; CDR3 DNA: TGCGCCAGCAGTGAACGGGCCAGGGGGCGCGACGAGCAGTACTTC
J gene: TRBJ2-3; clone size: -; D gene: TRBD2; V gene: TRBV10-2; CDR3 protein: CASRMTASGRALGDTQYF; CDR3 DNA: TGCGCCAGCAGGATGACTGCGTCCGGGAGGGCCCTCGGAGATACGCAGTATTTT
J gene: TRBJ2-1; clone size: -; D gene: -; V gene: TRBV7-9; CDR3 protein: CASSSGGRIYEQFF; CDR3 DNA: TGTGCCAGCAGCTCAGGGGGGCGCATCTATGAGCAGTTCTTC
J gene: TRBJ2-7; clone size: once; D gene: TRBD2; V gene: TRBV27; CDR3 protein: CASSSPWREGRENEQYF; CDR3 DNA: TGTGCCAGCAGTTCCCCTTGGCGGGAGGGCCGAGAGAACGAGCAGTACTTC
J gene: TRBJ2-7; clone size: -; D gene: -; V gene: TRBV28; CDR3 protein: CASSFWRALNEQYF; CDR3 DNA: TGTGCCAGCAGTTTCTGGAGGGCCCTCAACGAGCAGTACTTC
J gene: TRBJ2-3; clone size: few; D gene: -; V gene: TRBV4-1; CDR3 protein: CASSPTNLADTQYF; CDR3 DNA: TGCGCCAGCAGCCCGACGAACCTAGCGGATACGCAGTATTTT
J gene: TRBJ2-7; clone size: -; D gene: TRBD2; V gene: TRBV28; CDR3 protein: CASSLVAGVYEQYF; CDR3 DNA: TGTGCCAGCAGCTTAGTAGCGGGAGTCTACGAGCAGTACTTC
J gene: TRBJ2-1; clone size: -; D gene: TRBD2; V gene: TRBV7-9; CDR3 protein: CASSLGLAGSGEQFF; CDR3 DNA: TGTGCCAGCAGCCTCGGACTAGCGGGGTCTGGGGAGCAGTTCTTC
J gene: TRBJ2-7; clone size: -; D gene: TRBD1; V gene: TRBV5-1; CDR3 protein: CASSLSLGGQGNEQYF; CDR3 DNA: TGCGCCAGCAGCTTGTCCTTAGGGGGACAGGGGAACGAGCAGTACTTC